This is a list of T cell receptor beta chains from one sample in a study of blood T cell repertoires in COVID-19. Sequenced by immunoSEQ multiplex PCR; TCRdb stores in-frame clones only, minus some. The table lists nearly 400,000 clones, just under 90% of them singletons, with about 1.7% in the top ten. Specimen: PBMCs or T cells enriched from blood (not recorded which). These receptors were collected from a woman aged 25 to 39 who had recovered from COVID-19. The CDR3 runs from the conserved cysteine through the conserved F or W. A D gene is named only where the DNA matches it firmly. Expanded clones get a size class; other rows say once, few or many, or leave the size out.

j_gene: TRBJ2-4
d_gene: TRBD2
abundance: -
v_gene: TRBV7-2
CDR3aa: CASSLSGGASRPKNIQYF
CDR3nt: TGTGCCAGCAGCTTGAGCGGGGGGGCCTCTCGTCCCAAAAACATTCAGTACTTC

j_gene: TRBJ2-7
d_gene: -
abundance: -
v_gene: TRBV9
CDR3aa: CASSVGGGEQYF
CDR3nt: TGTGCCAGCAGCGTAGGAGGCGGCGAGCAGTACTTC

j_gene: TRBJ1-1
d_gene: -
abundance: -
v_gene: TRBV13
CDR3aa: CASSLGSITEAFF
CDR3nt: TGTGCCAGCAGCTTAGGGAGCATAACTGAAGCTTTCTTT

j_gene: TRBJ2-1
d_gene: -
abundance: few
v_gene: TRBV7-9
CDR3aa: CASSLAEFLVHEQFF
CDR3nt: TGTGCCAGCAGCTTAGCGGAGTTTCTTGTACATGAGCAGTTCTTC

j_gene: TRBJ2-1
d_gene: TRBD1
abundance: -
v_gene: TRBV3-1/TRBV3-2
CDR3aa: CASSLGDRVADNEQFF
CDR3nt: TGTGCCAGCAGCCTAGGAGACAGGGTGGCGGACAATGAGCAGTTCTTC

j_gene: TRBJ1-6
d_gene: TRBD1
abundance: -
v_gene: TRBV7-9
CDR3aa: CASSPGQRLYSPLHF
CDR3nt: TGTGCCAGCAGCCCGGGACAGCGACTGTATTCACCCCTCCACTTT

j_gene: TRBJ2-3
d_gene: TRBD1
abundance: -
v_gene: TRBV7-9
CDR3aa: CASSSGQVWADTQYF
CDR3nt: TGTGCCAGCAGCTCTGGACAGGTTTGGGCAGATACGCAGTATTTT

j_gene: TRBJ2-2
d_gene: TRBD1
abundance: -
v_gene: TRBV19
CDR3aa: CASSKQGQGFTGELFF
CDR3nt: TGTGCCAGTAGTAAGCAGGGACAGGGTTTTACCGGGGAGCTGTTTTTT

j_gene: TRBJ2-7
d_gene: -
abundance: -
v_gene: TRBV5-1
CDR3aa: CASSSGGGAFHEQYF
CDR3nt: TGCGCCAGCAGCTCCGGAGGGGGCGCTTTCCACGAGCAGTACTTC

j_gene: TRBJ1-2
d_gene: TRBD1
abundance: -
v_gene: TRBV28
CDR3aa: CASSSGTGARGGYTF
CDR3nt: TGTGCCAGCAGTTCCGGGACAGGGGCCAGGGGAGGCTACACCTTC

j_gene: TRBJ1-1
d_gene: -
abundance: -
v_gene: TRBV29-1
CDR3aa: CSVKTPPTVGTEAFF
CDR3nt: TGCAGCGTGAAAACGCCCCCCACAGTGGGCACTGAAGCTTTCTTT

j_gene: TRBJ2-3
d_gene: -
abundance: -
v_gene: TRBV10-1
CDR3aa: CASRTGLLSTDTQYF
CDR3nt: TGCGCCAGCAGGACAGGTCTGTTAAGCACAGATACGCAGTATTTT

j_gene: TRBJ1-2
d_gene: -
abundance: -
v_gene: TRBV6-5
CDR3aa: CASSNEYRVLGYTF
CDR3nt: TGTGCCAGCAGCAATGAATACAGGGTCTTAGGCTACACCTTC

j_gene: TRBJ2-7
d_gene: TRBD2
abundance: -
v_gene: TRBV12-5
CDR3aa: CASGLVVQRGPYEQYF
CDR3nt: TGTGCTAGTGGTTTGGTAGTGCAGCGGGGTCCCTACGAGCAGTACTTC

j_gene: TRBJ2-1
d_gene: TRBD2
abundance: -
v_gene: TRBV7-2
CDR3aa: CASSLEVGGGIYNEQFF
CDR3nt: TGTGCCAGCAGCTTAGAAGTTGGCGGGGGAATCTACAATGAGCAGTTCTTC

j_gene: TRBJ1-5
d_gene: TRBD1
abundance: -
v_gene: TRBV30
CDR3aa: CAWGDDRAGSQPQHF
CDR3nt: TGTGCCTGGGGGGATGACAGGGCGGGTTCCCAGCCCCAGCATTTT

j_gene: TRBJ2-6
d_gene: -
abundance: -
v_gene: TRBV7-9
CDR3aa: CASSLPGQSGANVLTF
CDR3nt: TGTGCCAGCAGCCTCCCAGGGCAGTCTGGGGCCAACGTCCTGACTTTC

j_gene: TRBJ1-5
d_gene: -
abundance: -
v_gene: TRBV7-9
CDR3aa: CASSFGESQPQHF
CDR3nt: TGTGCCAGCAGCTTCGGAGAAAGTCAGCCCCAGCATTTT

j_gene: TRBJ2-3
d_gene: -
abundance: -
v_gene: TRBV15
CDR3aa: CATSTVRPALDTQYF
CDR3nt: TGTGCCACCAGCACCGTGAGGCCAGCACTAGATACGCAGTATTTT

j_gene: TRBJ1-3
d_gene: -
abundance: -
v_gene: TRBV19
CDR3aa: CASSLPTVYSGNTIYF
CDR3nt: TGTGCCAGTAGTCTCCCGACAGTCTACTCTGGAAACACCATATATTTT

j_gene: TRBJ2-1
d_gene: TRBD1
abundance: -
v_gene: TRBV27
CDR3aa: CASSLSLDRGRESEQFF
CDR3nt: TGTGCCAGCAGTTTATCGCTGGACAGGGGGCGCGAGTCTGAGCAGTTCTTC